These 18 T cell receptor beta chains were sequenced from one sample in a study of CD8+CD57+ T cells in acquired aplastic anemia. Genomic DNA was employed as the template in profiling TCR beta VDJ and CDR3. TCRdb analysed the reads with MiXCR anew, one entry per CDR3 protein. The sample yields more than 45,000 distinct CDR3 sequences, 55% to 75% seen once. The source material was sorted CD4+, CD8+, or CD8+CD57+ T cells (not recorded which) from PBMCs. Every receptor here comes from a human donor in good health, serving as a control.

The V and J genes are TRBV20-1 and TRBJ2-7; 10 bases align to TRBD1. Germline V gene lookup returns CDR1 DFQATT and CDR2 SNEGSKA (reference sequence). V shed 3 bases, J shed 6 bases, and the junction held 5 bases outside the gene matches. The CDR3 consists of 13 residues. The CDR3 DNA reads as TGCAGTGCTAGCGACAGGGGGCGCTCCGAGCAGTACTTC. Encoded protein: CSASDRGRSEQYF.

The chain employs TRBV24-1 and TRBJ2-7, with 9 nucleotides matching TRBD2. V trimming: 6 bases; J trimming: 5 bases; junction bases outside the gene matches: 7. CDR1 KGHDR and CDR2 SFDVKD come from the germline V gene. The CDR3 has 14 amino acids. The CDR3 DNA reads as TGTGCCACCAGTAGTAGCGGGGGTATCGACGAGCAGTACTTC. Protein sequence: CATSSSGGIDEQYF.

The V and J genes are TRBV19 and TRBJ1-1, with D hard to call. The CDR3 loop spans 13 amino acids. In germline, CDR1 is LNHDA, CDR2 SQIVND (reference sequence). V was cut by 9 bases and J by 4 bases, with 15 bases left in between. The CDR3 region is CASSIGQTTEAFF. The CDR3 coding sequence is TGTGCCAGCAGCATAGGGCAGACCACTGAAGCTTTCTTT.

As DNA, the CDR3 is TGTGCCATCAGCGGGGACAACACCGGGGAGCTGTTTTTT. Its protein product is CAISGDNTGELFF. The V call is TRBV10-3, the J call TRBJ2-2; either TRBD1 or TRBD2 may supply D (5 bases each). The CDR3 runs 13 residues. Germline V gene lookup returns CDR1 ENHRY and CDR2 SYGVKD. Trimming took 6 bases from V and 2 from J, leaving 7 bases between them.

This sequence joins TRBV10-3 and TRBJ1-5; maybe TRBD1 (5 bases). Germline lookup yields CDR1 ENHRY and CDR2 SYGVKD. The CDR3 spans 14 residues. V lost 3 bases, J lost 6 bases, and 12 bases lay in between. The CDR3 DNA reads TGTGCCATCAGTGACAGGGCCCTAGGTCAGCCCCAGCATTTT. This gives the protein CAISDRALGQPQHF.

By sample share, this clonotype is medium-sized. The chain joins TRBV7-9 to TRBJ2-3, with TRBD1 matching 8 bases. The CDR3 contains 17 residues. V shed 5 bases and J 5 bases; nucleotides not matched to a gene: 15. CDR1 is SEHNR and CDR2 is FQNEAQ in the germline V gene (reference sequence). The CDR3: CASSPIHGVQGGDTQYF. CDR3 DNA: TGTGCCAGCAGCCCCATCCACGGCGTACAGGGGGGAGATACGCAGTATTTT.

Here the CDR3 reads CASSTVLGEKGYTF. In DNA, the CDR3 is TGTGCCAGTAGTACCGTACTGGGGGAGAAGGGCTACACCTTC. This chain links TRBV19 with TRBJ1-2, with D tentatively TRBD1 (5 bases). The ends were cut back, 4 bases at V and 8 bases at J, with 17 bases in the middle. Germline V gene lookup returns CDR1 LNHDA and CDR2 SQIVND (reference sequence). The CDR3 runs to 14 residues.

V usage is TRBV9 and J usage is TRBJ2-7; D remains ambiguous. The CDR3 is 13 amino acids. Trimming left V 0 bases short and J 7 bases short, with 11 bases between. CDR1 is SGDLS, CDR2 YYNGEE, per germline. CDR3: CASSVAVVGEQYF. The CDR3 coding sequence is TGTGCCAGCAGCGTAGCGGTGGTTGGGGAGCAGTACTTC. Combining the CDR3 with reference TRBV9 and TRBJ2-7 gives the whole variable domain DSGVTQTPKHLITATGQRVTLRCSPRSGDLSVYWYQQSLDQGLQFLIQYYNGEERAKGNILERFSAQQFPDLHSELNLSSLELGDSALYFCASSVAVVGEQYFGPGTRLTVT.

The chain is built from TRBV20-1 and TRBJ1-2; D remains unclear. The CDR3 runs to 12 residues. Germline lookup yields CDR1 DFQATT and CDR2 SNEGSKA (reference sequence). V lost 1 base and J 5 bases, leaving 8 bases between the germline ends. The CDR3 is CSARAGPYGYTF. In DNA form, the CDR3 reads TGCAGTGCTAGAGCGGGCCCTTATGGCTACACCTTC.

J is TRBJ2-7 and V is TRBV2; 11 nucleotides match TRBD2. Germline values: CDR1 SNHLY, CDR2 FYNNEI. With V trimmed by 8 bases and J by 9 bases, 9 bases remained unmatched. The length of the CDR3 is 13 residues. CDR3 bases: TGTGCCAGCGGGGGCATAGCGGGGGGGATGCAGTACTTC. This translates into CASGGIAGGMQYF.

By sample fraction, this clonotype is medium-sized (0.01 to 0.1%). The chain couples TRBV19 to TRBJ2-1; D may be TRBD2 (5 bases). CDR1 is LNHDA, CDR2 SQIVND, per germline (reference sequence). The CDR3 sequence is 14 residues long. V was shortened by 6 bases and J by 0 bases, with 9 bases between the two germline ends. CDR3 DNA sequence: TGTGCCAGTAGACGAGGGAGCTCCTACAATGAGCAGTTCTTC. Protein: CASRRGSSYNEQFF.

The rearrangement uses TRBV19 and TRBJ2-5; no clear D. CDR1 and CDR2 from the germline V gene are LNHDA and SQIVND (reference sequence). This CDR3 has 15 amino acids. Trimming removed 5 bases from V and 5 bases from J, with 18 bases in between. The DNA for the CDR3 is TGTGCCAGTAGTCGGGCCCGGCAGGTAGGGGAGACCCAGTACTTC. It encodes CASSRARQVGETQYF. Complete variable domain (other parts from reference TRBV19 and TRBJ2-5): DGGITQSPKYLFRKEGQNVTLSCEQNLNHDAMYWYRQDPGQGLRLIYYSQIVNDFQKGDIAEGYSVSREKKESFPLTVTSAQKNPTAFYLCASSRARQVGETQYFGPGTRLLVL.

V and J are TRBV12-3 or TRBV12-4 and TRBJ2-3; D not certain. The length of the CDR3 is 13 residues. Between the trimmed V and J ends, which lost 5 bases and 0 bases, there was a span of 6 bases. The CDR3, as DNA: TGTGCCAGCAGTGAATACAGCACAGATACGCAGTATTTT. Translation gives CASSEYSTDTQYF.

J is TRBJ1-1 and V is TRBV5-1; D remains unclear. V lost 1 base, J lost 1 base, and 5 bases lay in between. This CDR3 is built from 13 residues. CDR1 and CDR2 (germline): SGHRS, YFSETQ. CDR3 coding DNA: TGCGCCAGCAGCTTGTTACAGAACACTGAAGCTTTCTTT. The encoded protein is CASSLLQNTEAFF.

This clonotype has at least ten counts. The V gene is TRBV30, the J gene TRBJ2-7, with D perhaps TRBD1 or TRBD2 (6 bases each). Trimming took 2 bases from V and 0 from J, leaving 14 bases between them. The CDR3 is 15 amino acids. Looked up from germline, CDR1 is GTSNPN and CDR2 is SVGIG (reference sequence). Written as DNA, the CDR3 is TGTGCCTGGAGTCCAGACGGGGGCTTCTCCTACGAGCAGTACTTC. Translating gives CAWSPDGGFSYEQYF.

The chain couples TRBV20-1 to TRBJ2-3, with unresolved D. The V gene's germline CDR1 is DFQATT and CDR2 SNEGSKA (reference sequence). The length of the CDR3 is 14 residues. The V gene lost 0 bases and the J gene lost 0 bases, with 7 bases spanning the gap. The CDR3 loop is CSARDTSSTDTQYF. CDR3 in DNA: TGCAGTGCTAGAGACACTTCTAGCACAGATACGCAGTATTTT.

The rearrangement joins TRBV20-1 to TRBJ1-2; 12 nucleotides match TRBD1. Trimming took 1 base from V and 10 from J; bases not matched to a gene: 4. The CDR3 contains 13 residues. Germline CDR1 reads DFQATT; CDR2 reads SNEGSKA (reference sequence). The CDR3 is CSARVGTGGAYTF. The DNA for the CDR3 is TGCAGTGCTAGAGTTGGGACAGGGGGCGCCTACACCTTC.

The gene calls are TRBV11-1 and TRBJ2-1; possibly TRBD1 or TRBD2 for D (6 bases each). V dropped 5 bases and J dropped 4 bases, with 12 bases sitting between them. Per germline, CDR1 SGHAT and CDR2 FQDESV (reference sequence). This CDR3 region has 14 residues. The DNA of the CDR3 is TGTGCCAGCAGCGCGGGACAACTGTACAATGAGCAGTTCTTC. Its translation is CASSAGQLYNEQFF. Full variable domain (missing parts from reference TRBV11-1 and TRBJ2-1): EAEVAQSPRYKITEKSQAVAFWCDPISGHATLYWYRQILGQGPELLVQFQDESVVDDSQLPKDRFSAERLKGVDSTLKIQPAELGDSAMYLCASSAGQLYNEQFFGPGTRLTVL.